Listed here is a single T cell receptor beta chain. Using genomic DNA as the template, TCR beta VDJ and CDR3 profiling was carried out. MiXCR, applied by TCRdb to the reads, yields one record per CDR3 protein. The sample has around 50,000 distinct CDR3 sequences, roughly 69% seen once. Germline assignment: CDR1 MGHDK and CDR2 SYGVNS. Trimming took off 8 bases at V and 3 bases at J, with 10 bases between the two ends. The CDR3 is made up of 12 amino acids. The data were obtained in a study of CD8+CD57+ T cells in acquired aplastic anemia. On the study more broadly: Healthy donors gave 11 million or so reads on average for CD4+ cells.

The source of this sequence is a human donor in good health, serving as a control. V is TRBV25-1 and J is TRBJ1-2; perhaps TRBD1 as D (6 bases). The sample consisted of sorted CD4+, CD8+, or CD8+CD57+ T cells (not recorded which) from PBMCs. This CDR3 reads CASEGDDYGYTF. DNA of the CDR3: TGTGCCAGCGAGGGGGATGACTATGGCTACACCTTC.